This TCR beta chain was documented in a study of beta chain features in type 1 diabetes. On the study more broadly: Sorted cells, some 110,000,000 in number, were examined across all samples. Findings and caveats of the study: For Type 1 diabetes patients, all four CD4+ subsets carried TCRB CDR3s that were moderately but significantly shorter. Although PCR might favor shorter templates, it would do so equally in patients and controls.

This clone was seen more than once but under ten times. Antigen: not known. Expressed TCRB transcripts were sequenced after all isolated RNA was converted to cDNA. Only in-frame clones appear in the TCRdb table, and some are missing; sequencing was by immunoSEQ multiplex PCR. There are about half a million clones in the sample; roughly 11% occur only once, and approximately 0.05% lies in the top ten. Sequenced: naive CD4+ T cells from blood. The TCR sequence derives from a woman younger than 35 in good health.

The CDR3: CASSPADRAGTQYF. The CDR3 region has the DNA TGTGCCAGCAGCCCCGCGGACAGGGCGGGGACCCAGTACTTC. This sequence joins TRBV11-2 and TRBJ2-5, with 8 bases that match TRBD1. The V gene end was trimmed by 5 bases and the J gene end by 7 bases; junction bases not matched to a gene: 9. Germline assignment: CDR1 SGHAT and CDR2 FQNNGV. This CDR3 is 14 amino acids long.